These T cell receptor beta chains were read from a single sample in a study of T cell repertoires in ileal Crohn's disease. Assay used: immunoSEQ multiplex PCR; TCRdb lists only in-frame clones, some missing. In the table there are several thousand clones, roughly 80% of which are singletons. The specimen sequenced was ileal tissue. These receptors were obtained from an adult with Crohn's disease. Each CDR3 is given with its conserved first and last residue.

J | length | V | CDR3
TRBJ1-1 | 12 | TRBV28 | CASTGTTLEAFF
TRBJ1-3 | 17 | TRBV30 | CAWSDGLGGAAGNTIYF
TRBJ1-6 | 16 | TRBV6-4 | CASSAQGGSYNSPLHF
TRBJ1-1 | 13 | TRBV5-5 | CASSLQGHTEAFF
TRBJ2-7 | 19 | TRBV7-2 | CASSTYLAGGPVSSYEQYF
TRBJ2-1 | 11 | TRBV6-1 | CASSKREEPVF
TRBJ1-2 | 13 | TRBV7-2 | CASSLDSRAGYTF
TRBJ2-7 | 15 | TRBV6-5 | CASSSTGTSSYEQYF
TRBJ1-5 | 13 | TRBV30 | CAWSVRVNQPQHF
TRBJ2-2 | 19 | TRBV5-6 | CASSLRQGLDPTNTGELFF
TRBJ1-5 | 14 | TRBV19 | CASSSRDSNQPQHF
TRBJ1-1 | 14 | TRBV7-9 | CASSFLRDETEAFF
TRBJ2-5 | 14 | TRBV30 | CAWNRDRDEKTQYF
TRBJ1-2 | 14 | TRBV30 | CAWSLTSGWGGYTF
TRBJ2-1 | 16 | TRBV29-1 | CSVDGVAGLSYNEQFF
TRBJ2-2 | 12 | TRBV9 | CASSPSPGELFF